A selection of T cell receptor beta chains follows, all from one sample in a study of blood T cell repertoires in COVID-19. Repertoires were generated with immunoSEQ multiplex PCR, while TCRdb's copy carries only in-frame clones and drops some. The sample contains 250,000 to 300,000 clones, approximately 91% of which appear only once. The source material was PBMCs or T cells enriched from blood (not recorded which). These receptors all stem from a woman in her thirties or forties who had recovered from COVID-19. Both conserved end residues are part of each CDR3. D genes are given only for firm matches. The size entry is marked missing in some rows and otherwise reads once, few, many or a size class.

size: once; J: TRBJ1-4; V: TRBV5-8; D: NA; length: 14; DNA: TGTGCCAGCAGCTTCTTAGGGGCTAATGAAAAACTGTTTTTT; CDR3: CASSFLGANEKLFF
size: NA; J: TRBJ1-4; V: TRBV27; D: NA; length: 14; DNA: TGTGCCAGCAGTCCAATAGCCTACAATGAAAAACTGTTTTTT; CDR3: CASSPIAYNEKLFF
size: few; J: TRBJ1-3; V: TRBV3-1/TRBV3-2; D: NA; length: 16; DNA: TGTGCCAGCAGCCAGAGTGGGGGGGGCTCTGGAAACACCATATATTTT; CDR3: CASSQSGGGSGNTIYF
size: NA; J: TRBJ1-5; V: TRBV15; D: TRBD1; length: 16; DNA: TGTGCCACCAGCAGGGGACAGGGGAGGGGCAATCAGCCCCAGCATTTT; CDR3: CATSRGQGRGNQPQHF
size: NA; J: TRBJ2-1; V: TRBV29-1; D: NA; length: 15; DNA: TGCAGCGTTTCCCATGCACAGTCCTATTACAATGAGCAGTTCTTC; CDR3: CSVSHAQSYYNEQFF
size: NA; J: TRBJ2-1; V: TRBV5-5; D: TRBD2; length: 17; DNA: TGTGCCAGCAGCCCAGGGGGGACTAGCGGGAGGAACAATGAGCAGTTCTTC; CDR3: CASSPGGTSGRNNEQFF
size: NA; J: TRBJ1-2; V: TRBV19; D: TRBD1; length: 14; DNA: TGTGCCAGCACCGGGACAGGGCTCGGTTATGGCTACACCTTC; CDR3: CASTGTGLGYGYTF
size: NA; J: TRBJ1-2; V: TRBV6-1; D: NA; length: 14; DNA: TGTGCCAGCAGTGAAACCAGGCTCACCTATGGCTACACCTTC; CDR3: CASSETRLTYGYTF
size: NA; J: TRBJ2-1; V: TRBV6-5; D: TRBD1; length: 16; DNA: TGTGCCAGCAGTTCGCAGAGACAGGGTCCCTACCATGAGCAGTTCTTC; CDR3: CASSSQRQGPYHEQFF
size: NA; J: TRBJ1-1; V: TRBV30; D: NA; length: 12; DNA: TGTGCCTGGAGTGCCCGACAGGATGAAGCTTTCTTT; CDR3: CAWSARQDEAFF
size: NA; J: TRBJ1-1; V: TRBV7-2; D: NA; length: 14; DNA: TGTGCCAGCAGCTTAGCGCTAAGGAACACTGAAGCTTTCTTT; CDR3: CASSLALRNTEAFF
size: once; J: TRBJ1-1; V: TRBV29-1; D: NA; length: 13; DNA: TGCAGCGTTCACAGGCTCATGAACACTGAAGCTTTCTTT; CDR3: CSVHRLMNTEAFF
size: NA; J: TRBJ1-1; V: TRBV5-1; D: NA; length: 13; DNA: TGCGCCAGCGGGCAGGGTTACGGGACTGAAGCTTTCTTT; CDR3: CASGQGYGTEAFF
size: NA; J: TRBJ1-4; V: TRBV14; D: TRBD1; length: 17; DNA: TGTGCCAGCAGCCAATCCGGGACAGGAAGAACTAATGAAAAACTGTTTTTT; CDR3: CASSQSGTGRTNEKLFF
size: NA; J: TRBJ2-3; V: TRBV5-1; D: TRBD2; length: 15; DNA: TGCGCCAGCAGCTTGCGGATAGCGGGGGAAGATACGCAGTATTTT; CDR3: CASSLRIAGEDTQYF
size: once; J: TRBJ2-1; V: TRBV5-1; D: TRBD2; length: 17; DNA: TGCGCCAGCAGCCCCCTCACGGGAGGCGTTTCGTTTAGTGAGCAGTTCTTC; CDR3: CASSPLTGGVSFSEQFF
size: NA; J: TRBJ1-3; V: TRBV28; D: NA; length: 14; DNA: TGTGCCAGCAGCCTCAGAGCGGCGATTAACACCATATATTTT; CDR3: CASSLRAAINTIYF
size: NA; J: TRBJ1-5; V: TRBV14; D: NA; length: 14; DNA: TGTGCCAGCAGCCAGGGAGGTAGCAATCAGCCCCAGCATTTT; CDR3: CASSQGGSNQPQHF
size: NA; J: TRBJ1-1; V: TRBV5-1; D: NA; length: 14; DNA: TGCGCCAGCAGCATACACAGGGAGAACACTGAAGCTTTCTTT; CDR3: CASSIHRENTEAFF
size: NA; J: TRBJ1-1; V: TRBV6-1; D: TRBD1; length: 15; DNA: TGTGCCAGCAGTGAAATAAGGGGGCGGATTACTGAAGCTTTCTTT; CDR3: CASSEIRGRITEAFF
size: NA; J: TRBJ1-2; V: TRBV30; D: TRBD1; length: 18; DNA: TGTGCCTGGAGTGTACAATATTGGCAGGGGGCGCGTTTTGGTGGCTACACCTTC; CDR3: CAWSVQYWQGARFGGYTF
size: NA; J: TRBJ2-3; V: TRBV28; D: TRBD2; length: 16; DNA: TGTGCCAGCAGTCCCGCGGGCCGGGGGGGCTCAGATACGCAGTATTTT; CDR3: CASSPAGRGGSDTQYF
size: NA; J: TRBJ2-3; V: TRBV5-8; D: TRBD2; length: 16; DNA: TGTGCCAGCAGCTTGGCCGGTAGCGGGGGCACAGATACGCAGTATTTT; CDR3: CASSLAGSGGTDTQYF
size: once; J: TRBJ1-2; V: TRBV9; D: NA; length: 15; DNA: TGTGCCAGCAGCGCCGGGGGGGCGCTCCACTATGGCTACACCTTC; CDR3: CASSAGGALHYGYTF
size: NA; J: TRBJ1-1; V: TRBV4-2; D: NA; length: 15; DNA: TGTGCCAGCAGCCAAGACCCCTTACGAGGGATTGAAGCTTTCTTT; CDR3: CASSQDPLRGIEAFF
size: NA; J: TRBJ2-3; V: TRBV9; D: NA; length: 14; DNA: TGTGCCAGCAGCGCCCGAGCCTTGCGAGATACGCAGTATTTT; CDR3: CASSARALRDTQYF
size: NA; J: TRBJ1-2; V: TRBV30; D: NA; length: 13; DNA: TGTGCCTGGAGTGTAGGGGCACGCTATGGCTACACCTTC; CDR3: CAWSVGARYGYTF
size: NA; J: TRBJ1-1; V: TRBV5-1; D: NA; length: 13; DNA: TGCGCCAGCAGTACGCAGGAAGACACTGAAGCTTTCTTT; CDR3: CASSTQEDTEAFF
size: NA; J: TRBJ1-1; V: TRBV4-3; D: TRBD1; length: 15; DNA: TGCGCCAGCAGCCAAGACGGGACAGTGAACACTGAAGCTTTCTTT; CDR3: CASSQDGTVNTEAFF
size: NA; J: TRBJ1-2; V: TRBV7-8; D: TRBD1; length: 14; DNA: TGTGCCAGCAGCTTAAACAGGGGGCTAAGTGGCTACACCTTC; CDR3: CASSLNRGLSGYTF
size: NA; J: TRBJ1-3; V: TRBV15; D: NA; length: 14; DNA: TGTGCCACCAAAGTGGGCGACGCTGGAAACACCATATATTTT; CDR3: CATKVGDAGNTIYF
size: NA; J: TRBJ2-1; V: TRBV2; D: TRBD2; length: 19; DNA: TGTGCCAGCAGTGATAGGACTAGCGGGGGGGGAAAATCCTACAATGAGCAGTTCTTC; CDR3: CASSDRTSGGGKSYNEQFF
size: NA; J: TRBJ2-5; V: TRBV9; D: NA; length: 13; DNA: TGTGCCAGCAGCGTAGGACCAGGGGAGACCCAGTACTTC; CDR3: CASSVGPGETQYF
size: NA; J: TRBJ2-1; V: TRBV6-2/TRBV6-3; D: TRBD1; length: 14; DNA: TGTGCCAGCAGTCACGACAGGGTGGGCAATGAGCAGTTCTTC; CDR3: CASSHDRVGNEQFF
size: NA; J: TRBJ2-3; V: TRBV7-3; D: NA; length: 17; DNA: TGTGCCAGCAGCAAACAAGGCGGCGCGGGGCGGGCGGATACGCAGTATTTT; CDR3: CASSKQGGAGRADTQYF
size: NA; J: TRBJ2-7; V: TRBV3-1/TRBV3-2; D: TRBD1; length: 15; DNA: TGTGCCAGCAGCCTGTCCGGGACAGGGGGTTACGAGCAGTACTTC; CDR3: CASSLSGTGGYEQYF
size: NA; J: TRBJ1-5; V: TRBV6-6; D: TRBD1; length: 19; DNA: TGTGCCAGCCGTCCAAGGTTTTATGCCGGGACAGGGGTTGATCAGCCCCAGCATTTT; CDR3: CASRPRFYAGTGVDQPQHF
size: NA; J: TRBJ1-1; V: TRBV5-4; D: NA; length: 17; DNA: TGTGCCAGCAGCCATTCTAGGGCAGGACTAGAGAACACTGAAGCTTTCTTT; CDR3: CASSHSRAGLENTEAFF
size: NA; J: TRBJ2-5; V: TRBV7-3; D: TRBD2; length: 13; DNA: TGTGCCAGCAGCTTATCTAGCGGCGAGACCCAGTACTTC; CDR3: CASSLSSGETQYF
size: NA; J: TRBJ2-6; V: TRBV6-5; D: NA; length: 14; DNA: TGTGCCAGCGTCTTGACTCCTGGGGCCAACGTCCTGACTTTC; CDR3: CASVLTPGANVLTF
size: NA; J: TRBJ2-7; V: TRBV5-4; D: TRBD1; length: 14; DNA: TGTGCCAGCAGCAAAGGACAGGGGGCCTACGAGCAGTACTTC; CDR3: CASSKGQGAYEQYF
size: NA; J: TRBJ1-1; V: TRBV6-2/TRBV6-3; D: TRBD1; length: 13; DNA: TGTGCCAGCAGTTTTGGACAGGGCACTGAAGCTTTCTTT; CDR3: CASSFGQGTEAFF
size: NA; J: TRBJ1-4; V: TRBV2; D: TRBD1; length: 17; DNA: TGTGCCAGCAGTGGCCGGGACAGCACTACAACTAATGAAAAACTGTTTTTT; CDR3: CASSGRDSTTTNEKLFF
size: once; J: TRBJ2-3; V: TRBV5-6; D: TRBD2; length: 14; DNA: TGTGCCAGCAGCTTAACTAGCGCCCCCGTCCCGCAGTATTTT; CDR3: CASSLTSAPVPQYF
size: NA; J: TRBJ2-7; V: TRBV14; D: TRBD1; length: 12; DNA: TGTGCCAGCAGCCCGACAGGGTACGAGCAGTACTTC; CDR3: CASSPTGYEQYF
size: NA; J: TRBJ1-1; V: TRBV19; D: NA; length: 12; DNA: TGTGCCAGCACCGACAAGAACACTGAAGCTTTCTTT; CDR3: CASTDKNTEAFF
size: NA; J: TRBJ2-1; V: TRBV7-3; D: TRBD2; length: 16; DNA: TGTGCCAGCAGCTTGGGACTAGCGGGTGTACAAAATGAGCAGTTCTTC; CDR3: CASSLGLAGVQNEQFF
size: NA; J: TRBJ2-1; V: TRBV4-3; D: TRBD2; length: 17; DNA: TGCGCCAGCAGCCCGGGACTAGCGGGAGGCACGTACAATGAGCAGTTCTTC; CDR3: CASSPGLAGGTYNEQFF
size: NA; J: TRBJ1-5; V: TRBV2; D: TRBD1; length: 13; DNA: TGTGCCAGCAGCACGGACAGGGATCAGCCCCAGCATTTT; CDR3: CASSTDRDQPQHF
size: NA; J: TRBJ2-2; V: TRBV7-8; D: TRBD2; length: 14; DNA: TGTGCCAGCAGCTTCGCGGGGGGGTACGGGGAGCTGTTTTTT; CDR3: CASSFAGGYGELFF
size: NA; J: TRBJ1-1; V: TRBV12-3/TRBV12-4; D: NA; length: 13; DNA: TGTGCCACCGCGGTAAGCCCGGGGACTGAAGCTTTCTTT; CDR3: CATAVSPGTEAFF
size: NA; J: TRBJ1-5; V: TRBV5-4; D: NA; length: 14; DNA: TGTGCCAGCAGCCCTGGGGGGGGAGATCAGCCCCAGCATTTT; CDR3: CASSPGGGDQPQHF
size: NA; J: TRBJ1-5; V: TRBV21-1; D: NA; length: 12; DNA: TGTGCCAGCGGGACACCGAACGGGCCCCAGCATTTT; CDR3: CASGTPNGPQHF
size: few; J: TRBJ2-1; V: TRBV6-1; D: TRBD1; length: 15; DNA: TGTGCCAGCAGTGATGGGACAGGAGGTAAGAATGAGCAGTTCTTC; CDR3: CASSDGTGGKNEQFF
size: NA; J: TRBJ1-2; V: TRBV18; D: TRBD1; length: 13; DNA: TGTGCCAGCTCACCACGACAGGGACTTGGCTACACCTTC; CDR3: CASSPRQGLGYTF
size: NA; J: TRBJ2-5; V: TRBV6-4; D: TRBD1; length: 13; DNA: TGTGCCAGTTCCGGGACAGAGAAAGAGACCCAGTACTTC; CDR3: CASSGTEKETQYF
size: few; J: TRBJ1-1; V: TRBV27; D: NA; length: 16; DNA: TGTGCCAGCAGTTTAAGGGAGGCAGGGTTGGGGACTGAAGCTTTCTTT; CDR3: CASSLREAGLGTEAFF
size: NA; J: TRBJ1-5; V: TRBV27; D: NA; length: 12; DNA: TGTGCCAGTTCAGGGTTTAATCAGCCCCAGCATTTT; CDR3: CASSGFNQPQHF
size: NA; J: TRBJ1-1; V: TRBV6-1; D: NA; length: 14; DNA: TGTGCCAGCAGTGAAAGCAGGGGGAACACTGAAGCTTTCTTT; CDR3: CASSESRGNTEAFF